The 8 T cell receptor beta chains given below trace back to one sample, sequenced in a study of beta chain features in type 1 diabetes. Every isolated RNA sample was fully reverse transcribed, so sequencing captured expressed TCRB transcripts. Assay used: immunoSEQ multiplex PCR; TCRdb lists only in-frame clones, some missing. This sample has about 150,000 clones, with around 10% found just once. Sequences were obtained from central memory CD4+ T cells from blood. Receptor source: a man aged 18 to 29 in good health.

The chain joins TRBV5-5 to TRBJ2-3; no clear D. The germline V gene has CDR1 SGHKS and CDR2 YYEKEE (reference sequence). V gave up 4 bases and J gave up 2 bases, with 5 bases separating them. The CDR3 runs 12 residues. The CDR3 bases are TGTGCCAGCAGCCAGAACACAGATACGCAGTATTTT. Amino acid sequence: CASSQNTDTQYF.

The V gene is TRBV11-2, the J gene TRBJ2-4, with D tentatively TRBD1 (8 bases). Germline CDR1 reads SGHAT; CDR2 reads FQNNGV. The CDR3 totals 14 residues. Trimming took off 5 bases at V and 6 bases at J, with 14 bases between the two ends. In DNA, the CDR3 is TGTGCCAGCAGCGGACAGGGCGGGGGAAACATTCAGTACTTC. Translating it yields CASSGQGGGNIQYF. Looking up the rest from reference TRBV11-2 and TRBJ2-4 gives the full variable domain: EAGVAQSPRYKIIEKRQSVAFWCNPISGHATLYWYQQILGQGPKLLIQFQNNGVVDDSQLPKDRFSAERLKGVDSTLKIQPAKLEDSAVYLCASSGQGGGNIQYFGAGTRLSVL.

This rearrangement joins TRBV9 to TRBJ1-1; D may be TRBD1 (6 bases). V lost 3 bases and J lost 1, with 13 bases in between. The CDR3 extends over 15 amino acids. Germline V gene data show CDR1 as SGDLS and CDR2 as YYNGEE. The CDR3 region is CASSAQGSTNTEAFF. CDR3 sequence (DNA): TGTGCCAGCAGCGCGCAGGGGTCCACGAACACTGAAGCTTTCTTT.

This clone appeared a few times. CDR3 in amino acids: CASSQDSDRGETQYF. In DNA form, the CDR3 reads TGTGCCAGCAGCCAAGATTCAGATCGGGGGGAGACCCAGTACTTC. The rearrangement uses TRBV7-9 and TRBJ2-5; the D gene is possibly TRBD2 (6 bases). This CDR3 is built from 15 residues. CDR1 SEHNR and CDR2 FQNEAQ come from the germline V gene (reference sequence). V was shortened by 5 bases and J by 5 bases, with 18 bases between the two germline ends.

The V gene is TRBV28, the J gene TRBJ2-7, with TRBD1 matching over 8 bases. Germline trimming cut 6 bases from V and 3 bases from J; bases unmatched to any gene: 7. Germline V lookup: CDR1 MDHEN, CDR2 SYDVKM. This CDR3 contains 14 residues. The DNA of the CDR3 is TGTGCCAGCAGCCCTGCGACAGGGGTCTACGAGCAGTACTTC. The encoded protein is CASSPATGVYEQYF.

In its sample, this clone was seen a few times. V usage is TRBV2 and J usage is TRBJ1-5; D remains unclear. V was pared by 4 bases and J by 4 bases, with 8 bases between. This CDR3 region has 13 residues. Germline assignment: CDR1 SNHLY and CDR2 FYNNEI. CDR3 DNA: TGTGCCAGCAGTGCGGACGTTAATCAGCCCCAGCATTTT. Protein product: CASSADVNQPQHF.

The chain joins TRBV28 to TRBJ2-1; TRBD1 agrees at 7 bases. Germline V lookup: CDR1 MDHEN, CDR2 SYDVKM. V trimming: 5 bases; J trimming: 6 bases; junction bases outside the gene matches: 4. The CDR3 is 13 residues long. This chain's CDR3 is CASSKTGVNEQFF. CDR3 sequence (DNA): TGTGCCAGCAGTAAAACAGGGGTCAATGAGCAGTTCTTC.

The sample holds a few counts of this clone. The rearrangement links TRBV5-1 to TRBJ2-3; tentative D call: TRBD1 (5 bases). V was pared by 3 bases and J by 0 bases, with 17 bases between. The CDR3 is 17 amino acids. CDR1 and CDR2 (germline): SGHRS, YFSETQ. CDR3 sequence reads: CASSSPYGQVSTDTQYF. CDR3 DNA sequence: TGCGCCAGCAGCTCGCCTTATGGACAAGTTAGCACAGATACGCAGTATTTT.